Each of the 9 T cell receptor beta chains below was sequenced from the same sample in a study of blood T cell repertoires in COVID-19. TCRdb keeps only in-frame clones here, not all; method: immunoSEQ multiplex PCR. This repertoire shows fewer than 45,000 clones, over 65% found once; its top ten account for roughly 2%. Sequencing was done on a sample of peripheral blood. Receptors were obtained from a man in his sixties with active COVID-19.

This chain links TRBV12-3 or TRBV12-4 with TRBJ2-2; a weak D match, TRBD1 (5 bases). The CDR3 contains 13 residues. V lost 6 bases and J 5 bases, leaving 10 bases between the germline ends. CDR3 nucleotides: TGTGCCAGCAGCCCTACAGGAACCGGGGAGCTGTTTTTT. Protein: CASSPTGTGELFF.

This rearrangement joins TRBV10-3 to TRBJ1-5, with 8 bases aligning to TRBD1. The ends lost 10 bases at V and 5 bases at J; junction bases unmatched: 10. CDR1 and CDR2 (germline): ENHRY, SYGVKD. The CDR3 length is 14 residues. The CDR3 DNA reads as TGTGCCACCACCCCTTCAGGGGGCGATCAGCCCCAGCATTTT. The encoded protein is CATTPSGGDQPQHF.

The genes are TRBV6-5 and TRBJ2-7; a possible D gene is TRBD2 (5 bases). Between the trimmed V and J ends, which lost 0 bases and 6 bases, there was a span of 9 bases. CDR1 and CDR2 (germline): MNHEY, SVGAGI. The length of the CDR3 is 13 residues. The CDR3 loop is CASSYSRRGEQYF. CDR3 DNA: TGTGCCAGCAGTTACTCTCGCCGGGGCGAGCAGTACTTC.

The chain carries TRBV5-4 and TRBJ1-2; D not certain. CDR1 is SGHNT, CDR2 YYREEE, per germline (reference sequence). V was cut by 3 bases and J by 5 bases, with 20 bases left in between. The CDR3 has 16 amino acids. CDR3 nucleotide sequence: TGTGCCAGCAGCTACGCTGCGGACGGGAACTGGTATGGCTACACCTTC. It translates to CASSYAADGNWYGYTF.

The chain carries TRBV6-5 and TRBJ2-7; 10 bases are shared with TRBD1. The CDR3 is 15 amino acids. From germline, CDR1 is MNHEY and CDR2 SVGAGI. J lost 3 bases, V lost 5 bases, and 7 bases had no gene match. In nucleotides, the CDR3 is TGTGCCAGCAGTACGACCGGGACAGGGGACTACGAGCAGTACTTC. This codes for CASSTTGTGDYEQYF.

The count of this clone is one. The V gene is TRBV9, the J gene TRBJ2-2, with TRBD2 matching over 7 bases. The CDR3 is made up of 16 amino acids. The V gene's germline CDR1 is SGDLS and CDR2 YYNGEE. V lost 0 bases and J lost 0; bases outside the gene matches: 2. CDR3 protein: CASSVDGGTNTGELFF. The CDR3 nucleotides read TGTGCCAGCAGCGTAGACGGGGGGACGAACACCGGGGAGCTGTTTTTT.

The chain links TRBV4-3 to TRBJ1-1; TRBD1 matches at 7 bases. The V segment lost 0 bases and the J segment 4 bases; nucleotides outside the gene matches: 5. This CDR3 contains 15 residues. Germline V gene data show CDR1 as LGHNA and CDR2 as YSLEER. The CDR3 protein is CASSQDGGGSTEAFF. DNA for the CDR3: TGCGCCAGCAGCCAAGATGGAGGGGGCAGCACTGAAGCTTTCTTT.

The genes are TRBV7-9 and TRBJ1-2, with 7 bases aligning to TRBD1. V trimming: 3 bases; J trimming: 8 bases; junction bases outside the gene matches: 0. The CDR3 spans 11 residues. CDR1 SEHNR and CDR2 FQNEAQ come from the germline V gene (reference sequence). The CDR3: CASSLTGGYTF. The CDR3 DNA reads TGTGCCAGCAGCTTGACAGGGGGCTACACCTTC. Filled out from reference TRBV7-9 and TRBJ1-2, the complete variable domain reads DTGVSQNPRHKITKRGQNVTFRCDPISEHNRLYWYRQTLGQGPEFLTYFQNEAQLEKSRLLSDRFSAERPKGSFSTLEIQRTEQGDSAMYLCASSLTGGYTFGSGTRLTVV.

The chain is built from TRBV11-2 and TRBJ2-7; no firm D call. V lost 7 bases and J 6 bases, leaving 13 bases between the germline ends. From germline, CDR1 is SGHAT and CDR2 FQNNGV. The CDR3 contains 12 residues. The CDR3 DNA sequence: TGTGCCAGCACCTCGTCCCCTTTCGAGCAGTACTTC. This codes for CASTSSPFEQYF.